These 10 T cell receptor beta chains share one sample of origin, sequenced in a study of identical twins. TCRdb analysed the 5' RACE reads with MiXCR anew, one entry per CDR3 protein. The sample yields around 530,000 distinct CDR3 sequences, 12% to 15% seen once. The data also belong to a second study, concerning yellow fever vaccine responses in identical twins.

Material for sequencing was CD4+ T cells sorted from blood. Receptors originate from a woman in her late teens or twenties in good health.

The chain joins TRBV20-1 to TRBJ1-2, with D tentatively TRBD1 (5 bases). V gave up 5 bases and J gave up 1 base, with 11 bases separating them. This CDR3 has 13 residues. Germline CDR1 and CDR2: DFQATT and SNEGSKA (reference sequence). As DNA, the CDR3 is TGCAGTGCTCCCACGGGGGTTAACTATGGCTACACCTTC. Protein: CSAPTGVNYGYTF.

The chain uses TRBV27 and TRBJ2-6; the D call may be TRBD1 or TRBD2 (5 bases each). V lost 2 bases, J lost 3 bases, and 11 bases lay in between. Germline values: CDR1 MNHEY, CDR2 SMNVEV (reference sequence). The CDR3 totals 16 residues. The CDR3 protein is CASSLQRGVGANVLTF. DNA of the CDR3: TGTGCCAGCAGTTTACAGAGAGGGGTTGGGGCCAACGTCCTGACTTTC.

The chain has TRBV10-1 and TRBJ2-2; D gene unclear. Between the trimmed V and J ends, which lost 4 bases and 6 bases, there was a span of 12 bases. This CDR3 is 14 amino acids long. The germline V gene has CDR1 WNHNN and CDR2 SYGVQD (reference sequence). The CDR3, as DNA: TGCGCCAGCAGTGGAGGCGCAGACGCCGGGGAGCTGTTTTTT. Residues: CASSGGADAGELFF.

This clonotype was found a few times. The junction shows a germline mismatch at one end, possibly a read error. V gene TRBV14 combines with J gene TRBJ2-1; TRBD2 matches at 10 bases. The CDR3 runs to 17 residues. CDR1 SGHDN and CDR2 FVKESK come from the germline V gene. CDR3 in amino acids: CASSKDLWTSGNNEQFF. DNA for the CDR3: TGTGCCAGCAGCAAAGATCTATGGACTAGCGGAAACAATGAGCAGTTCTTC. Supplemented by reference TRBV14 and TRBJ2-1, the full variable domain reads EAGVTQFPSHSVIEKGQTVTLRCDPISGHDNLYWYRRVMGKEIKFLLHFVKESKQDESGMPNNRFLAERTGGTYSTLKVQPAELEDSGVYFCASSKDLWTSGNNEQFFGPGTRLTVL.

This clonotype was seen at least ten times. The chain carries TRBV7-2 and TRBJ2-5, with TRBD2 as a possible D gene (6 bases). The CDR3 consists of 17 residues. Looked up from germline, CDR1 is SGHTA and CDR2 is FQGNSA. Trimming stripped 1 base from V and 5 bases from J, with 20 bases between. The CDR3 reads CASSLVTRLGVWETQYF. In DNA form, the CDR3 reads TGTGCCAGCAGCTTAGTAACTCGACTAGGCGTTTGGGAGACCCAGTACTTC.

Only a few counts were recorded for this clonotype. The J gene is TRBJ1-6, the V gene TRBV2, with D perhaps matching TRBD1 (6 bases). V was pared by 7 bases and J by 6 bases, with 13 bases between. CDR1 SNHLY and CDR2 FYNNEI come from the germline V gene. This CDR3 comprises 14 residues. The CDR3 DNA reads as TGTGCCAGCATTGTAGGACAGTTTAATTCACCCCTCCACTTT. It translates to CASIVGQFNSPLHF.

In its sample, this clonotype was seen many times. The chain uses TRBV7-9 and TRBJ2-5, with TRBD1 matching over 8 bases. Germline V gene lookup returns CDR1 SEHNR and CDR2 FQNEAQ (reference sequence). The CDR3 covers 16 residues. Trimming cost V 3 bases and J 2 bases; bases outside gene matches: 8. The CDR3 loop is CASSFEGTGNQETQYF. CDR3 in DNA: TGTGCCAGCAGCTTTGAGGGGACAGGAAATCAAGAGACCCAGTACTTC.

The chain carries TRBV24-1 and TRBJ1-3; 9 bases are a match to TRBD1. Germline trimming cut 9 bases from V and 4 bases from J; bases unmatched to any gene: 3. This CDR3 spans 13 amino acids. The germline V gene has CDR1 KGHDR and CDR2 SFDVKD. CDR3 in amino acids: CATWTGDGNTIYF. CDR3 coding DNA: TGTGCCACCTGGACAGGGGACGGAAACACCATATATTTT.

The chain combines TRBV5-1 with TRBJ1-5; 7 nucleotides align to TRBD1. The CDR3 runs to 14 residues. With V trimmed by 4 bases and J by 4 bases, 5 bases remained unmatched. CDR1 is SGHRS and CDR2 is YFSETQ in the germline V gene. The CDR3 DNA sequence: TGCGCCAGCAGCATGGGGACAGATAATCAGCCCCAGCATTTT. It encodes CASSMGTDNQPQHF.

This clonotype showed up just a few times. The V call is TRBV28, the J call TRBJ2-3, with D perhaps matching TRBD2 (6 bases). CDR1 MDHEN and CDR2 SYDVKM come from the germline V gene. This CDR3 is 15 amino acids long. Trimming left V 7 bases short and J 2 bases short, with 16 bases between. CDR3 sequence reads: CASKLSGDDTDTQYF. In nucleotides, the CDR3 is TGTGCCAGCAAACTCTCGGGAGACGACACAGATACGCAGTATTTT.